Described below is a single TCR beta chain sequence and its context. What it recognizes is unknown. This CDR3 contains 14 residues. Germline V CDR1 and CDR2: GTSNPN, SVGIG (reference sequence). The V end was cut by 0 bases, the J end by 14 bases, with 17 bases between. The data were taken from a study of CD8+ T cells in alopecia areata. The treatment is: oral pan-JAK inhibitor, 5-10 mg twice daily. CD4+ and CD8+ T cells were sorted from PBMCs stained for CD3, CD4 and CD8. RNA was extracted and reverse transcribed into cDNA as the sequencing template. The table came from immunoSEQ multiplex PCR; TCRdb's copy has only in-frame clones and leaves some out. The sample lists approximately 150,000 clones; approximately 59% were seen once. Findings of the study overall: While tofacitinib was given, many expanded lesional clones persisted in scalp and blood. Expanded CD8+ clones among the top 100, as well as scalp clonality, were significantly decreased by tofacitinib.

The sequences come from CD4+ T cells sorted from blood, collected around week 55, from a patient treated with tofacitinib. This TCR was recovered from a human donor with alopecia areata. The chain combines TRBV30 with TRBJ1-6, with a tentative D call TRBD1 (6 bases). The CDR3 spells CAWSVRRQVRTLHF. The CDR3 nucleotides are TGTGCCTGGAGTGTACGTCGACAGGTTAGGACCCTCCACTTT.